This TCR beta chain derives from a study of blood T cells in healthy people across ages. Study results and caveats: The percentage of naive T cells correlated strongly with TCR beta diversity.

A second roughly 6 to 12 cycle PCR used barcoded and J-beta primers. One entry per CDR3 protein, called by TCRdb with MiXCR from the 5' RACE reads. The sample has about 640,000 distinct CDR3 sequences, about 30% seen once. The CDR3 length is 14 residues. V was clipped by 8 bases and J by 3 bases; unmatched bases: 8. CDR1 and CDR2 from the germline V gene are SGHRS and YFSETQ. This clonotype was seen at least ten times. The antigen is undetermined. The sequence derives from a woman aged 80 or over in good health. The sequenced sample consisted of blood. This chain uses TRBV5-1 with TRBJ2-3; TRBD2 matches at 8 bases. Here the CDR3 DNA reads TGCGCCAGTAGGGCGGGGGGTCCGACAGATACGCAGTATTTT. Protein product: CASRAGGPTDTQYF. The variable domain in full, completed from reference TRBV5-1 and TRBJ2-3, reads KAGVTQTPRYLIKTRGQQVTLSCSPISGHRSVSWYQQTPGQGLQFLFEYFSETQRNKGNFPGRFSGRQFSNSRSEMNVSTLELGDSALYLCASRAGGPTDTQYFGPGTRLTVL.